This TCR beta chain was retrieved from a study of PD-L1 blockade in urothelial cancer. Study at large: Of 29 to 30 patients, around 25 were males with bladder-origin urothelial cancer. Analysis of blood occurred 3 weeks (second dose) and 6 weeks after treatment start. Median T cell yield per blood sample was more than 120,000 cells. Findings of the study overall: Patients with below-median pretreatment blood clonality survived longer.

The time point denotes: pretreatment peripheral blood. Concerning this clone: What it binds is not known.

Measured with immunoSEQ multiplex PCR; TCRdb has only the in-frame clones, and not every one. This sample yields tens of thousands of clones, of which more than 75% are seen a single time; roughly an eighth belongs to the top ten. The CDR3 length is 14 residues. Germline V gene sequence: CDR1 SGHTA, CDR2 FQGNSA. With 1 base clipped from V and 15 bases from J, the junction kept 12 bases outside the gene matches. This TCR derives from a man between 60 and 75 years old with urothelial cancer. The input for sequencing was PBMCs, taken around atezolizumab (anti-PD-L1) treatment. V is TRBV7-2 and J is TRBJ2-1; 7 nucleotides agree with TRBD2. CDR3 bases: TGTGCCAGCAGCTTAGTTGCGGGAGACCCTTTGTTGTTCTTC. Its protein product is CASSLVAGDPLLFF.